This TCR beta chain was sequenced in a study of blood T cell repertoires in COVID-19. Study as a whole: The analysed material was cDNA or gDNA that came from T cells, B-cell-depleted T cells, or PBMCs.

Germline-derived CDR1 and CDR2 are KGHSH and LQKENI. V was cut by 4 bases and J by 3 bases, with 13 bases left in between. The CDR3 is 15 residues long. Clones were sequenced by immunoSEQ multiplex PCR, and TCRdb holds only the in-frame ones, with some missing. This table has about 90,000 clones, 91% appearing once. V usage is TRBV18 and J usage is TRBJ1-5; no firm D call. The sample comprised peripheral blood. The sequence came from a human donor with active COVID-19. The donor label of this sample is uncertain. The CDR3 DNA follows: TGTGCCAGCTCACTCTATACGGGTTTCAATCAGCCCCAGCATTTT. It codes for CASSLYTGFNQPQHF.